This T cell receptor beta chain was documented in a study of blood T cells in healthy people across ages. Study-wide findings and caveats: What prevented conclusive comparison of naive and antigen-experienced cells was that PBMCs were unsorted.

Primers used in a second PCR of roughly 6 to 12 cycles were a sample-barcoded 5' primer and a J-beta primer mix. TCRdb reanalysed the 5' RACE reads using MiXCR and keeps one entry per CDR3 protein. This sample yields about 640,000 distinct CDR3 sequences, of which approximately 50% are seen a single time; roughly 34% belongs to the top ten. The CDR3 consists of 12 residues. Trimming pared 5 bases from V and 2 bases from J, leaving 9 bases between. CDR1 SQVTM and CDR2 ANQGSEA come from the germline V gene. A word on this clonotype: Antigen unknown. Being one base from a much bigger clone, this may be a read error.

The clonotype comes from a man between 60 and 75 years old in good health. The V and J genes are TRBV29-1 and TRBJ2-5, with D perhaps TRBD2 (5 bases). Sample: blood. CDR3 sequence (DNA): TGCAGCGTTTCCGGGGTACAAGAGACCCAGTACTTC. It translates to CSVSGVQETQYF.